The TCR beta chain described here comes from a study of OX40 agonist ivuxolimab in advanced cancers. Overall study context: Head and neck, renal cell, melanoma or hepatocellular carcinoma were the cancers that dose-escalation patients had. At approximately 83% male, the cohort had a mean age of around 56 years, ranging from about 23 to 79. People who had prior anti-PD-1, anti-PD-L1 or anti-CTLA-4 therapy could take part, and about 37% had some.

Here immunoSEQ multiplex PCR was the method, and the copy in TCRdb shows in-frame clones only, minus some. There are around 60,000 clones in the sample; around 88% occur only once, and about 0.62% lies in the top ten. The CDR3 has 14 residues. CDR1 is SGHRS, CDR2 YFSETQ, per germline. V gave up 4 bases and J gave up 2 bases, with 10 bases separating them. Sample: CD4+ or CD8+ T cells sorted from blood, taken in a trial of the OX40 agonist ivuxolimab. V is TRBV5-1 and J is TRBJ1-3; weak D call: TRBD1 (5 bases). This TCR was sampled from an adult with an advanced solid tumor such as melanoma, head and neck, liver or kidney cancer. The CDR3 loop reads CASSPGTAGNTIYF. The CDR3 DNA is TGCGCCAGCAGCCCAGGGACGGCTGGAAACACCATATATTTT.